The 19 T cell receptor beta chains listed next were all sequenced from one sample in a study of blood T cell repertoires in COVID-19. Profiling relied on immunoSEQ multiplex PCR, and the TCRdb table lists in-frame clones only, not all of them. The sample lists 60,000 to 75,000 clones, roughly 91% seen once, with roughly 1.5% in the top ten. Sequenced sample: peripheral blood. The receptor set was obtained from a human donor in a cohort sampled during active COVID-19.

The chain couples TRBV4-1 to TRBJ2-1; 9 nucleotides match TRBD1. The CDR3 loop spans 16 amino acids. Germline CDR1 and CDR2: MGHRA and YSYEKL. V dropped 0 bases and J dropped 3; count of bases not matched to a gene: 3. The CDR3 DNA is TGCGCCAGCAGCCAAGAGGGACAGGGCTTCTACAATGAGCAGTTCTTC. Translated, it gives CASSQEGQGFYNEQFF.

The rearrangement joins TRBV18 to TRBJ2-1, with a possible D match to TRBD1 (6 bases). Germline CDR1 reads KGHSH; CDR2 reads LQKENI. V gave up 1 base and J gave up 5 bases, with 18 bases separating them. The CDR3 spans 17 residues. The CDR3 DNA follows: TGTGCCAGCTCACCACGGGCAGGGTCAGGACAGAACAATGAGCAGTTCTTC. It encodes CASSPRAGSGQNNEQFF.

The rearrangement links TRBV28 to TRBJ1-4, with D unresolved. V was pared by 2 bases and J by 2 bases, with 9 bases between. Germline-derived CDR1 and CDR2 are MDHEN and SYDVKM. This CDR3 is 15 amino acids long. The CDR3 protein is CASSLTARTNEKLFF. For the CDR3, the DNA is TGTGCCAGCAGTTTAACCGCGAGGACTAATGAAAAACTGTTTTTT.

This chain connects TRBV7-3 to TRBJ2-5; maybe TRBD2 (6 bases). This CDR3 is built from 13 residues. CDR1 and CDR2 from the germline V gene are SGHTA and FQGTGA. The germline V and J ends were trimmed by 5 bases and 4 bases, with 11 bases remaining between them. The DNA of the CDR3 is TGTGCCAGCAGCCCGGGGGTGGGAGAGACCCAGTACTTC. Its translation: CASSPGVGETQYF.

The V and J genes are TRBV27 and TRBJ2-3; the match to TRBD2 covers 11 bases. This CDR3 is 16 amino acids long. V lost 4 bases to trimming and J lost 2 bases; unmatched junction nucleotides: 5. In germline, CDR1 is MNHEY, CDR2 SMNVEV (reference sequence). The CDR3 region is CASSSLAGGLTDTQYF. The CDR3 DNA is TGTGCCAGCAGTTCCCTAGCGGGAGGTCTCACAGATACGCAGTATTTT.

The chain recombines TRBV20-1 with TRBJ2-3, with 7 nucleotides matching TRBD2. The CDR3 is 14 residues long. Per the germline V gene, CDR1 is DFQATT and CDR2 is SNEGSKA (reference sequence). J was trimmed by 2 bases and V by 6 bases; bases with no gene match: 8. CDR3: CSASRAGATDTQYF. The CDR3 DNA is TGCAGTGCGAGTCGGGCGGGAGCCACAGATACGCAGTATTTT.

This rearrangement joins TRBV19 to TRBJ1-1; 7 bases fit TRBD1. The V and J ends lost 4 bases and 1 base, in that order; junction bases with no gene match: 3. From germline, CDR1 is LNHDA and CDR2 SQIVND (reference sequence). The CDR3 covers 14 residues. CDR3 amino acids: CASSTRQGNTEAFF. CDR3 nucleotide sequence: TGTGCCAGTAGTACAAGACAGGGGAACACTGAAGCTTTCTTT.

The V gene is TRBV27, the J gene TRBJ1-5; D remains ambiguous. There are 13 residues in the CDR3. With 3 bases removed from V and 7 bases from J, the gap between germline ends came to 10 bases. In germline, CDR1 is MNHEY, CDR2 SMNVEV (reference sequence). CDR3 nucleotides: TGTGCCAGCAGTTTTTTCGCCCTACAGCCCCAGCATTTT. Its protein product is CASSFFALQPQHF.

The table lists this clone with a count of one. V and J are TRBV9 and TRBJ2-7, with TRBD1 matching 12 bases. The CDR3 loop spans 16 amino acids. Trimming removed 4 bases from V and 5 bases from J; junction bases left unmatched: 10. Germline V gene sequence: CDR1 SGDLS, CDR2 YYNGEE. This chain's CDR3 is CASSPLGTGGVDEQYF. The CDR3 DNA reads TGTGCCAGCAGCCCCCTAGGGACAGGGGGCGTCGACGAGCAGTACTTC. The variable domain in full, with the rest retrieved from reference TRBV9 and TRBJ2-7, is DSGVTQTPKHLITATGQRVTLRCSPRSGDLSVYWYQQSLDQGLQFLIQYYNGEERAKGNILERFSAQQFPDLHSELNLSSLELGDSALYFCASSPLGTGGVDEQYFGPGTRLTVT.

The J gene is TRBJ1-4, the V gene TRBV5-1; tentatively, D is TRBD1 (5 bases). The CDR3 runs to 13 residues. Trimming took 4 bases from V and 8 from J, leaving 12 bases between them. Germline loops: CDR1 SGHRS, CDR2 YFSETQ. CDR3 in amino acids: CASSPAGQEKLFF. DNA of the CDR3: TGCGCCAGCAGCCCGGCGGGGCAGGAAAAACTGTTTTTT. Drawing the rest from reference TRBV5-1 and TRBJ1-4, the complete variable domain is KAGVTQTPRYLIKTRGQQVTLSCSPISGHRSVSWYQQTPGQGLQFLFEYFSETQRNKGNFPGRFSGRQFSNSRSEMNVSTLELGDSALYLCASSPAGQEKLFFGSGTQLSVL.

This clone was seen just once. V gene TRBV9 combines with J gene TRBJ1-5, with D hard to call. Germline-derived CDR1 and CDR2 are SGDLS and YYNGEE. CDR3 length: 13 amino acids. Trimming removed 1 base at V and 3 bases at J, with 5 bases between. CDR3 sequence (DNA): TGTGCCAGCAGCGTATCCAACAATCAGCCCCAGCATTTT. It encodes CASSVSNNQPQHF.

The V gene is TRBV28, the J gene TRBJ2-7; 9 bases match TRBD1. Germline V gene lookup returns CDR1 MDHEN and CDR2 SYDVKM. V lost 8 bases and J lost 2; bases outside the gene matches: 4. This CDR3 contains 13 residues. The CDR3 loop reads CASRDRVPYEQYF. The CDR3 DNA sequence: TGTGCCAGCCGGGACAGGGTTCCCTACGAGCAGTACTTC.

The gene calls are TRBV27 and TRBJ2-1; TRBD1 might be the D (6 bases). The CDR3 is 15 amino acids. Trimming cost V 10 bases and J 5 bases, with 21 bases left between them. CDR1 is MNHEY, CDR2 SMNVEV, per germline (reference sequence). The CDR3 bases are TGTGCCACCTCCCGTGAAGGGGGAGAGAACAATGAGCAGTTCTTC. This translates into CATSREGGENNEQFF.

This clone is a singleton in its sample. V usage is TRBV7-2 and J usage is TRBJ2-1, with 10 bases aligning to TRBD1. V shed 0 bases, J shed 7 bases, and the junction held 9 bases outside the gene matches. The CDR3 is made up of 17 amino acids. Per the germline V gene, CDR1 is SGHTA and CDR2 is FQGNSA. CDR3 loop: CASSLAGQGTYTNEQFF. The DNA for the CDR3 is TGTGCCAGCAGCTTAGCGGGACAGGGGACCTACACGAATGAGCAGTTCTTC. Based on the CDR3 plus reference TRBV7-2 and TRBJ2-1, the full variable domain is GAGVSQSPSNKVTEKGKDVELRCDPISGHTALYWYRQSLGQGLEFLIYFQGNSAPDKSGLPSDRFSAERTGGSVSTLTIQRTQQEDSAVYLCASSLAGQGTYTNEQFFGPGTRLTVL.

The gene calls are TRBV24-1 and TRBJ2-3, with 10 bases lining up with TRBD2. The V gene's germline CDR1 is KGHDR and CDR2 SFDVKD. CDR3 size: 14 residues. V trimming: 7 bases; J trimming: 6 bases; junction bases outside the gene matches: 6. Written as DNA, the CDR3 is TGTGCCACCAGAGGACTAGCGGAACTGGATACGCAGTATTTT. It yields the protein CATRGLAELDTQYF.

The J gene is TRBJ1-5, the V gene TRBV4-1; TRBD1 agrees at 8 bases. This CDR3 contains 15 residues. Germline CDR1 and CDR2: MGHRA and YSYEKL. The V segment lost 2 bases and the J segment 3 bases; nucleotides outside the gene matches: 3. The CDR3 protein is CASSQQGANNQPQHF. The CDR3 nucleotides are TGCGCCAGCAGCCAACAGGGGGCAAACAATCAGCCCCAGCATTTT.

This chain links TRBV19 with TRBJ2-1, with a weak D call TRBD2 (6 bases). The germline gives CDR1 LNHDA, CDR2 SQIVND (reference sequence). The CDR3 runs 15 residues. V was cut by 3 bases and J by 7 bases, with 16 bases left in between. CDR3 loop: CASSIGGSRRNEQFF. DNA of the CDR3: TGTGCCAGTAGTATTGGAGGGAGTCGCAGGAATGAGCAGTTCTTC.

The V and J genes are TRBV28 and TRBJ2-4, with a weak D call TRBD2 (6 bases). This CDR3 is 13 amino acids long. V was shortened by 6 bases and J by 15 bases, with 21 bases between the two germline ends. Germline CDR1 reads MDHEN; CDR2 reads SYDVKM. CDR3 DNA sequence: TGTGCCAGCAGGGGAGGAAATTGGATCTCTTGGTACTTC. Translated, it gives CASRGGNWISWYF.

There are a few counts of this clone. The DNA for the CDR3 is TGTGCCAGCAGCCATAGGACAGGGGGTTATAATTCACCCCTCCACTTT. This codes for CASSHRTGGYNSPLHF. The gene calls are TRBV7-2 and TRBJ1-6; 10 bases agree with TRBD1. The ends lost 5 bases at V and 4 bases at J; junction bases unmatched: 5. The length of the CDR3 is 16 residues. Germline V CDR1 and CDR2: SGHTA, FQGNSA.